A selection of T cell receptor beta chains follows, all from one sample in a study of blood T cell repertoires in COVID-19. The protocol was immunoSEQ multiplex PCR, while the TCRdb copy is restricted to in-frame clones and leaves out a portion. The sample consists of about 300,000 clones, about nine tenths of them appearing once. The sequencing sample was made of PBMCs or T cells enriched from blood (not recorded which). Receptors originate from a woman between 18 and 29 years old who had recovered from COVID-19. The CDR3 runs from the conserved cysteine through the conserved F or W. D genes are given only for firm matches. Size tells how often a clone was seen (once, few, many) or the class of an expanded clone, and some rows leave it out.

j_gene: TRBJ1-4
len: 15
d_gene: NA
v_gene: TRBV7-2
abundance: few
CDR3nt: TGTGCCAGCAGCTTAGCGGCGGGAGGGTACGAAAAACTGTTTTTT
CDR3aa: CASSLAAGGYEKLFF

j_gene: TRBJ1-5
len: 16
d_gene: NA
v_gene: TRBV4-1
abundance: NA
CDR3nt: TGCGCCAGCAGCCAGTTATACCCGCCGGTCAATCAGCCCCAGCATTTT
CDR3aa: CASSQLYPPVNQPQHF

j_gene: TRBJ1-5
len: 17
d_gene: TRBD1
v_gene: TRBV28
abundance: NA
CDR3nt: TGTGCCAGCAGTTTATGGAGCCTTGACAGGGGGAATCAGCCCCAGCATTTT
CDR3aa: CASSLWSLDRGNQPQHF

j_gene: TRBJ1-2
len: 13
d_gene: NA
v_gene: TRBV7-6
abundance: NA
CDR3nt: TGTGCCAGCAGCTTAGGCCCAGACTATGGCTACACCTTC
CDR3aa: CASSLGPDYGYTF

j_gene: TRBJ2-1
len: 16
d_gene: NA
v_gene: TRBV9
abundance: NA
CDR3nt: TGTGCCAGCAGCGTAGGACTCCTTACTAGCAGCTATGAGCAGTTCTTC
CDR3aa: CASSVGLLTSSYEQFF

j_gene: TRBJ2-3
len: 15
d_gene: TRBD2
v_gene: TRBV2
abundance: once
CDR3nt: TGTGCCAGCAGTGAACTAGCGGGAGGGGAAGGTACGCAGTATTTT
CDR3aa: CASSELAGGEGTQYF

j_gene: TRBJ2-7
len: 12
d_gene: TRBD1
v_gene: TRBV5-1
abundance: few
CDR3nt: TGCGCCAGCAGCGGGGACAGGGCGGTGCAGTACTTC
CDR3aa: CASSGDRAVQYF

j_gene: TRBJ1-5
len: 15
d_gene: NA
v_gene: TRBV15
abundance: NA
CDR3nt: TGTGCCACCAGCAGCGGGGGAAGGGTCAATCAGCCCCAGCATTTT
CDR3aa: CATSSGGRVNQPQHF

j_gene: TRBJ1-5
len: 16
d_gene: NA
v_gene: TRBV28
abundance: NA
CDR3nt: TGTGCCAGCAGTTCCTCGACCAGACAGCCTGGTCAGCCCCAGCATTTT
CDR3aa: CASSSSTRQPGQPQHF

j_gene: TRBJ2-5
len: 17
d_gene: TRBD2
v_gene: TRBV2
abundance: NA
CDR3nt: TGTGCCAGCAGGAGGAGACTAGCGCCGTTCCCGATAGAGACCCAGTACTTC
CDR3aa: CASRRRLAPFPIETQYF

j_gene: TRBJ2-2
len: 15
d_gene: NA
v_gene: TRBV19
abundance: NA
CDR3nt: TGTGCCAGTAGAACCGACAGGCACGCATCCGGGGAGCTGTTTTTT
CDR3aa: CASRTDRHASGELFF

j_gene: TRBJ1-2
len: 12
d_gene: NA
v_gene: TRBV30
abundance: once
CDR3nt: TGTGCCTGGAGTGGCGGGTCGTATGGCTACACCTTC
CDR3aa: CAWSGGSYGYTF

j_gene: TRBJ1-5
len: 12
d_gene: NA
v_gene: TRBV28
abundance: NA
CDR3nt: TGTGCCAGCAGTTTCTCCTATCAGCCCCAGCATTTT
CDR3aa: CASSFSYQPQHF

j_gene: TRBJ2-1
len: 18
d_gene: TRBD2
v_gene: TRBV4-1
abundance: once
CDR3nt: TGCGCCAGCAGCCAAGAACCGGGGACTAGCGGGGGGGTTAATGAGCAGTTCTTC
CDR3aa: CASSQEPGTSGGVNEQFF

j_gene: TRBJ1-5
len: 15
d_gene: TRBD1
v_gene: TRBV2
abundance: NA
CDR3nt: TGTGCCAGCAGTCGACAGGGGACTAGCAATCAGCCCCAGCATTTT
CDR3aa: CASSRQGTSNQPQHF

j_gene: TRBJ1-1
len: 13
d_gene: TRBD1
v_gene: TRBV19
abundance: NA
CDR3nt: TGTGCCAGTAGGGGACAGGGGGTCCCTGAAGCTTTCTTT
CDR3aa: CASRGQGVPEAFF

j_gene: TRBJ1-1
len: 16
d_gene: NA
v_gene: TRBV7-2
abundance: NA
CDR3nt: TGTGCCAGCAGCTTAATTTCAGCGGGAGCGGGCACTGAAGCTTTCTTT
CDR3aa: CASSLISAGAGTEAFF

j_gene: TRBJ2-7
len: 15
d_gene: TRBD2
v_gene: TRBV27
abundance: NA
CDR3nt: TGTGCCAGCAGTTTACGAGCGGGGCGGTCCCACGAGCAGTACTTC
CDR3aa: CASSLRAGRSHEQYF

j_gene: TRBJ2-5
len: 13
d_gene: NA
v_gene: TRBV15
abundance: NA
CDR3nt: TGTGCCACCAGCAGAGATTCGGGGGAGACCCAGTACTTC
CDR3aa: CATSRDSGETQYF

j_gene: TRBJ2-2
len: 16
d_gene: NA
v_gene: TRBV6-5
abundance: NA
CDR3nt: TGTGCCAGCAGTTACTCTTATGGGGCGGACACCGGGGAGCTGTTTTTT
CDR3aa: CASSYSYGADTGELFF

j_gene: TRBJ2-3
len: 16
d_gene: TRBD2
v_gene: TRBV5-4
abundance: NA
CDR3nt: TGTGCCAGCAGCTCATGGACTAGCGGGAGTCCAGATACGCAGTATTTT
CDR3aa: CASSSWTSGSPDTQYF

j_gene: TRBJ2-1
len: 15
d_gene: TRBD2
v_gene: TRBV7-3
abundance: NA
CDR3nt: TGTGCCAGCAGCTTAGCGGGAGTAGTCTACAATGAGCAGTTCTTC
CDR3aa: CASSLAGVVYNEQFF

j_gene: TRBJ1-5
len: 15
d_gene: NA
v_gene: TRBV16
abundance: NA
CDR3nt: TGTGCCAGCAGCCAAACAGGTAGGGGGAATCAGCCCCAGCATTTT
CDR3aa: CASSQTGRGNQPQHF

j_gene: TRBJ1-1
len: 13
d_gene: NA
v_gene: TRBV10-2
abundance: NA
CDR3nt: TGCGCCAGCAGTCCGACTCCAAACACTGAAGCTTTCTTT
CDR3aa: CASSPTPNTEAFF

j_gene: TRBJ2-1
len: 14
d_gene: TRBD2
v_gene: TRBV7-3
abundance: NA
CDR3nt: TGTGCCAGCAGCTTAGCGGGAGGTCTCAATGAGCAGTTCTTC
CDR3aa: CASSLAGGLNEQFF

j_gene: TRBJ1-3
len: 15
d_gene: NA
v_gene: TRBV1
abundance: NA
CDR3nt: TGCACCAGCAGCCAAGGACGGAGGACCCCAAAGGCCATATATTTT
CDR3aa: CTSSQGRRTPKAIYF

j_gene: TRBJ1-1
len: 13
d_gene: NA
v_gene: TRBV14
abundance: NA
CDR3nt: TGTGCCAGCAGACCCACAGGGTACACTGAAGCTTTCTTT
CDR3aa: CASRPTGYTEAFF

j_gene: TRBJ2-1
len: 20
d_gene: TRBD2
v_gene: TRBV5-1
abundance: NA
CDR3nt: TGCGCCAGCAGCTTGTTACCCATGGGACTAAGGGCCCACTCCTACAATGAGCAGTTCTTC
CDR3aa: CASSLLPMGLRAHSYNEQFF

j_gene: TRBJ2-7
len: 15
d_gene: NA
v_gene: TRBV28
abundance: NA
CDR3nt: TGTGCCAGCAGCCCGGGTGGCTGGCTTACCTACGAGCAGTACTTC
CDR3aa: CASSPGGWLTYEQYF

j_gene: TRBJ2-7
len: 16
d_gene: TRBD2
v_gene: TRBV19
abundance: NA
CDR3nt: TGTGCCAGTAGGGAATCGAGCGGGAGGGGCTCCTACGAGCAGTACTTC
CDR3aa: CASRESSGRGSYEQYF

j_gene: TRBJ1-5
len: 15
d_gene: NA
v_gene: TRBV5-8
abundance: NA
CDR3nt: TGTGCCAGCAGCTTCTCTCCTTCAGGGAATCAGCCCCAGCATTTT
CDR3aa: CASSFSPSGNQPQHF

j_gene: TRBJ1-1
len: 17
d_gene: TRBD1
v_gene: TRBV4-1
abundance: NA
CDR3nt: TGCGCCAGCAGCCCCGCGATCCTCCGGGACAGTCGGGTGGGAGCTTTCTTT
CDR3aa: CASSPAILRDSRVGAFF

j_gene: TRBJ1-2
len: 14
d_gene: TRBD1
v_gene: TRBV19
abundance: NA
CDR3nt: TGTGCCAGTAGTCGCCGGGACAGGGACTATGGCTACACCTTC
CDR3aa: CASSRRDRDYGYTF

j_gene: TRBJ1-5
len: 15
d_gene: NA
v_gene: TRBV28
abundance: once
CDR3nt: TGTGCCAGTGCCGGGGGGGGGATAGATTTCCAGCCCCAGCATTTT
CDR3aa: CASAGGGIDFQPQHF

j_gene: TRBJ1-5
len: 15
d_gene: NA
v_gene: TRBV4-1
abundance: NA
CDR3nt: TGCGCCAGCAGCCAGGACCTTCAGGGGAATCAGCCCCAGCATTTT
CDR3aa: CASSQDLQGNQPQHF

j_gene: TRBJ1-5
len: 12
d_gene: NA
v_gene: TRBV19
abundance: once
CDR3nt: TGTGCCAGTAGTATGATGAGCCCTCCCCAGCATTTT
CDR3aa: CASSMMSPPQHF

j_gene: TRBJ1-3
len: 14
d_gene: NA
v_gene: TRBV19
abundance: NA
CDR3nt: TGTGCCAGTTCCGAGGGTTACTCTGGAAACACCATATATTTT
CDR3aa: CASSEGYSGNTIYF

j_gene: TRBJ1-2
len: 15
d_gene: NA
v_gene: TRBV6-5
abundance: NA
CDR3nt: TGTGCCAGCAGCCAAGTACAGGGATACGAAAGTGGCTACACCTTC
CDR3aa: CASSQVQGYESGYTF

j_gene: TRBJ1-5
len: 14
d_gene: NA
v_gene: TRBV9
abundance: few
CDR3nt: TGTGCCAGCAGCGCCGGGACTTATAATCAGCCCCAGCATTTT
CDR3aa: CASSAGTYNQPQHF

j_gene: TRBJ2-1
len: 17
d_gene: NA
v_gene: TRBV10-2
abundance: NA
CDR3nt: TGCGCCAGCAGTTCCCCCCACAGATACGATTCCTACAATGAGCAGTTCTTC
CDR3aa: CASSSPHRYDSYNEQFF

j_gene: TRBJ1-3
len: 15
d_gene: NA
v_gene: TRBV27
abundance: NA
CDR3nt: TGTGCCAGCGCTAAGGGGGGGGCGAGTGGGAACACCATATATTTT
CDR3aa: CASAKGGASGNTIYF

j_gene: TRBJ2-1
len: 12
d_gene: NA
v_gene: TRBV14
abundance: NA
CDR3nt: TGTGCCAGCAGCCCGGGTCTACATGAGCAGTTCTTC
CDR3aa: CASSPGLHEQFF

j_gene: TRBJ1-2
len: 15
d_gene: TRBD1
v_gene: TRBV18
abundance: once
CDR3nt: TGTGCCAGCTCATCCACTAGGACAGGGGGAGATGGCTACACCTTC
CDR3aa: CASSSTRTGGDGYTF

j_gene: TRBJ1-1
len: 11
d_gene: NA
v_gene: TRBV7-3
abundance: NA
CDR3nt: TGTGCCAGCTCCAGGGGCACTGAAGCTTTCTTT
CDR3aa: CASSRGTEAFF

j_gene: TRBJ1-2
len: 13
d_gene: TRBD1
v_gene: TRBV12-3/TRBV12-4
abundance: NA
CDR3nt: TGTGCCATTACCGGGACAGTTAACTATGGCTACACCTTC
CDR3aa: CAITGTVNYGYTF

j_gene: TRBJ1-1
len: 13
d_gene: TRBD1
v_gene: TRBV18
abundance: NA
CDR3nt: TGTGCCAGTTCAGGGACAGCGAACACTGAAGCTTTCTTT
CDR3aa: CASSGTANTEAFF

j_gene: TRBJ1-6
len: 15
d_gene: TRBD1
v_gene: TRBV19
abundance: NA
CDR3nt: TGTGCCAGTACCACCGGGACAGTTTATAATTCACCCCTCCACTTT
CDR3aa: CASTTGTVYNSPLHF

j_gene: TRBJ1-6
len: 11
d_gene: NA
v_gene: TRBV6-1
abundance: NA
CDR3nt: TGTGCCAGCAGTGAGGAGGGTCACCTCCACTTT
CDR3aa: CASSEEGHLHF

j_gene: TRBJ2-1
len: 15
d_gene: TRBD2
v_gene: TRBV10-1
abundance: NA
CDR3nt: TGCGCCAGCAGTGAAAGGACTAGCGGATTCAATGAGCAGTTCTTC
CDR3aa: CASSERTSGFNEQFF

j_gene: TRBJ2-2
len: 17
d_gene: TRBD2
v_gene: TRBV9
abundance: NA
CDR3nt: TGTGCCAGCAGCCCCGGGACTAGCGGGGGGTACACCGGGGAGCTGTTTTTT
CDR3aa: CASSPGTSGGYTGELFF